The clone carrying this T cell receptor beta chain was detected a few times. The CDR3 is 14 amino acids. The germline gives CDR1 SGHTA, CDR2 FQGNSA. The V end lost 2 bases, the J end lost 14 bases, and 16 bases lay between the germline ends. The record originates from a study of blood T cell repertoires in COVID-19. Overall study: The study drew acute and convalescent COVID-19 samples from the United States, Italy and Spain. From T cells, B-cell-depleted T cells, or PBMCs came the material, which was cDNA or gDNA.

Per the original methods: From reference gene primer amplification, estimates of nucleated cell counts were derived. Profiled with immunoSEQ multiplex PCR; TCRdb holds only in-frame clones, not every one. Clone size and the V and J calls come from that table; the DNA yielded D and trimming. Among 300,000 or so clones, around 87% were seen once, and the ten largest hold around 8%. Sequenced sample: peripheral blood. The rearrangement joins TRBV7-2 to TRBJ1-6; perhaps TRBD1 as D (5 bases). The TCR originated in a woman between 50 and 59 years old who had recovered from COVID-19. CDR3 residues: CASSLNLARGTLHF. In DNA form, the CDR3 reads TGTGCCAGCAGCTTAAATTTGGCCCGGGGGACCCTCCACTTT.